This TCR beta chain came from a study of shared clonotypes between healthy human individuals. Regarding the study as a whole: Sharing across four donors was highest in naive CD4 (around 5%) and lowest in memory CD8 (roughly 0.4%).

The V segment lost 1 base and the J segment 4 bases; nucleotides outside the gene matches: 15. The CDR3 extends over 19 amino acids. Germline CDR1 is SGHRS and CDR2 is YFSETQ. TCRdb keeps only in-frame clones here, not all; method: immunoSEQ multiplex PCR. Altogether millions of clones are present, more than 80% being singletons, with the ten largest covering around 0.14%. Donors were healthy HIV-negative adults without recent acute infections or vaccinations. A CD45RA+ naive subset and a CD45RA-negative memory subset were split from CD4+ cells. A word on this clone: What it recognizes is unknown.

The sequence was obtained from a man aged 18 to 35 in good health. This chain joins TRBV5-1 and TRBJ2-7; 12 positions match TRBD2. The material sequenced was naive CD4+ T cells sorted from blood. The subset is: CD45RA+ positively selected. Here the CDR3 DNA reads TGCGCCAGCAGCTTGAATGCGCGCCCCGGACTAGCGGGACGTTACGAGCAGTACTTC. This encodes CASSLNARPGLAGRYEQYF.